The 18 T cell receptor beta chains below come from one sample, sequenced in a study of CD8 T cells in ankylosing spondylitis. Notes on the study in general: About 8 highly homologous variants made up a TCR beta motif, and this motif appeared characteristic of ankylosing spondylitis blood.

TCRdb re-analysed the 5' RACE reads in MiXCR, keeping a single row per CDR3 protein. The table has 400,000 to 450,000 distinct CDR3 sequences, 15% to 20% seen once. Antigen specificity for these receptors is unknown. Sample: blood, either unsorted or a sorted T cell fraction (not recorded which). The receptor set was obtained from a male donor with ankylosing spondylitis.

V and J are TRBV7-9 and TRBJ1-2; TRBD1 is a possible D gene (5 bases). Germline CDR1 SEHNR, CDR2 FQNEAQ (reference sequence). The CDR3 is 13 amino acids. The CDR3 sequence: CVPRTRGHGGYTF. Written as DNA, the CDR3 is TGTGTACCGAGAACGAGGGGTCATGGTGGCTACACCTTC.

The CDR3 region has the DNA TGCGCCAGCAGCGCCACCGGGACTAGCCTTCAAGAGACCCAGTACTTC. Translating it yields CASSATGTSLQETQYF. This sequence joins TRBV5-1 and TRBJ2-5; 9 bases align to TRBD2. CDR3 length equals 16 residues. CDR1 is SGHRS and CDR2 is YFSETQ in the germline V gene. The ends lost 4 bases at V and 2 bases at J; junction bases unmatched: 9.

This clonotype was recorded at least ten times. This rearrangement joins TRBV20-1 to TRBJ1-1; TRBD1 might be the D (5 bases). The ends were cut back, 3 bases at V and 4 bases at J, with 18 bases in the middle. Germline loops: CDR1 DFQATT, CDR2 SNEGSKA (reference sequence). This CDR3 comprises 15 residues. The CDR3 is CSASRAGGAGTEAFF. Here the CDR3 DNA reads TGCAGTGCTAGCCGGGCTGGAGGGGCGGGCACTGAAGCTTTCTTT.

The V gene is TRBV19, the J gene TRBJ2-1; 10 nucleotides align to TRBD1. The CDR3 has 17 amino acids. The ends lost 7 bases at V and 1 base at J; junction bases unmatched: 10. Looked up from germline, CDR1 is LNHDA and CDR2 is SQIVND (reference sequence). CDR3 in amino acids: CASNKGQGKESYNEQFF. The CDR3 nucleotides are TGTGCCAGTAACAAGGGACAGGGGAAGGAGTCCTACAATGAGCAGTTCTTC.

This clonotype was counted only a few times. The chain uses TRBV5-1 and TRBJ2-3; the D gene is possibly TRBD2 (7 bases). Germline V gene sequence: CDR1 SGHRS, CDR2 YFSETQ. V lost 10 bases and J 1 base, leaving 16 bases between the germline ends. CDR3 size: 14 residues. CDR3 loop: CASRGGPGTDTQYF. The CDR3 nucleotides read TGCGCCTCTAGGGGGGGACCAGGCACAGATACGCAGTATTTT.

In its sample, this clonotype was seen a few times. The chain couples TRBV27 to TRBJ2-3; 7 nucleotides line up with TRBD2. Trimming at V came to 5 bases and at J to 6 bases, leaving 8 bases not matched to a gene. Germline-derived CDR1 and CDR2 are MNHEY and SMNVEV (reference sequence). This CDR3 comprises 14 residues. CDR3 DNA: TGTGCCAGCAGTCCCCCACGCGGGAGTGATACGCAGTATTTT. Protein sequence: CASSPPRGSDTQYF.

The chain links TRBV6-2 or TRBV6-3 to TRBJ1-5; 7 bases line up with TRBD1. Germline-derived CDR1 and CDR2 are MNHEY and SVGEGT. The CDR3 is 14 amino acids. V trimming: 2 bases; J trimming: 7 bases; junction bases outside the gene matches: 5. The CDR3 nucleotides are TGTGCCAGCAGTTACGTTACAGGGGAGCAGCCCCAGCATTTT. It specifies CASSYVTGEQPQHF.

This clonotype was counted only a few times. The chain links TRBV7-9 to TRBJ2-5; 7 bases align to TRBD1. This CDR3 region has 14 residues. After removal of 3 bases from V and 3 bases from J, the junction contained 4 bases not matched to a gene. Germline assignment: CDR1 SEHNR and CDR2 FQNEAQ (reference sequence). The CDR3 DNA sequence: TGTGCCAGCAGCTTGTTAGGGACAGAAGAGACCCAGTACTTC. It specifies CASSLLGTEETQYF.

In this sample, this clonotype turned up many times. V usage is TRBV12-3 or TRBV12-4 and J usage is TRBJ2-6; D unclear. CDR3 length equals 15 residues. The germline V and J ends were trimmed by 3 bases and 1 base, with 7 bases remaining between them. Here the CDR3 DNA reads TGTGCCAGCAGTTTCCCCGAGTCTGGGGCCAACGTCCTGACTTTC. Protein product: CASSFPESGANVLTF.

The rearrangement uses TRBV29-1 and TRBJ2-1; TRBD1 matches 7 bases. Per the germline V gene, CDR1 is SQVTM and CDR2 is ANQGSEA. The CDR3 has 11 residues. The CDR3 DNA is TGCGGGGCTACAGGGGACAATGAGCAGTTCTTC. Translated: CGATGDNEQFF.

This clonotype has ten or more counts. For the CDR3, the DNA is TGTGCCAGCAGCTGGAGGATGGAATTAGCCTCCTACGAGCAGTACTTC. It codes for CASSWRMELASYEQYF. The chain links TRBV5-6 to TRBJ2-7, with a possible D match to TRBD2 (5 bases). The CDR3 loop spans 16 amino acids. The V gene's germline CDR1 is SGHDT and CDR2 YYEEEE. Trimming removed 3 bases from V and 0 bases from J, with 16 bases in between.

This clonotype occurred many times. This rearrangement joins TRBV11-2 to TRBJ2-3, with a weak D call TRBD2 (6 bases). This CDR3 has 14 residues. CDR1 is SGHAT and CDR2 is FQNNGV in the germline V gene. V lost 0 bases and J 6 bases, leaving 10 bases between the germline ends. Here the CDR3 reads CASSLDLGGDTQYF. In DNA form, the CDR3 reads TGTGCCAGCAGCTTAGATCTGGGGGGTGATACGCAGTATTTT.

This clonotype turned up a few times. The CDR3 nucleotides are TGTGCCATCAGTGAGTCAGCCAGAACGCAGTATTTT. Translated, it gives CAISESARTQYF. The V gene is TRBV10-3, the J gene TRBJ2-3, with D unclear. Per germline, CDR1 ENHRY and CDR2 SYGVKD. The CDR3 loop spans 12 amino acids. Trimming removed 0 bases from V and 9 bases from J, with 7 bases in between.

The V and J genes are TRBV6-5 and TRBJ2-3; no clear D. The CDR3 loop spans 13 amino acids. Trimming removed 0 bases at V and 4 bases at J, with 5 bases between. The V gene's germline CDR1 is MNHEY and CDR2 SVGAGI. DNA of the CDR3: TGTGCCAGCAGTTACTCGGGCCCAGATACGCAGTATTTT. Protein: CASSYSGPDTQYF.

The rearrangement joins TRBV5-1 to TRBJ2-5, with unresolved D. CDR1 is SGHRS, CDR2 YFSETQ, per germline. The CDR3 spans 15 residues. Trimming removed 0 bases from V and 1 base from J, with 10 bases in between. In DNA form, the CDR3 reads TGCGCCAGCAGCTTGGGCCTTTGGTCCCAAGAGACCCAGTACTTC. It yields the protein CASSLGLWSQETQYF. The whole variable domain, filled in from reference TRBV5-1 and TRBJ2-5, reads KAGVTQTPRYLIKTRGQQVTLSCSPISGHRSVSWYQQTPGQGLQFLFEYFSETQRNKGNFPGRFSGRQFSNSRSEMNVSTLELGDSALYLCASSLGLWSQETQYFGPGTRLLVL.

The chain couples TRBV27 to TRBJ2-1, with 10 positions matching TRBD2. The CDR3 is 19 amino acids. The V gene's germline CDR1 is MNHEY and CDR2 SMNVEV (reference sequence). V lost 4 bases to trimming and J lost 2 bases; unmatched junction nucleotides: 14. The CDR3 coding sequence is TGTGCCAGCAGTTCCCGGGCAACTCTAGCGGGGGCCGCCTACAATGAGCAGTTCTTC. It codes for CASSSRATLAGAAYNEQFF.

This clonotype was detected only a few times. The genes are TRBV16 and TRBJ1-2; possible D gene TRBD1, 6 bases. Trimming took off 2 bases at V and 8 bases at J, with 15 bases between the two ends. The CDR3 loop spans 14 amino acids. Germline V lookup: CDR1 KGHSY, CDR2 FQNENV. The CDR3 DNA is TGTGCCAGCAGCCAAGGTTACAGGGATCGCGGCTACACCTTC. As protein: CASSQGYRDRGYTF. The complete variable domain, with remaining parts taken from reference TRBV16 and TRBJ1-2, reads GEEVAQTPKHLVRGEGQKAKLYCAPIKGHSYVFWYQQVLKNEFKFLISFQNENVFDETGMPKERFSAKCLPNSPCSLEIQATKLEDSAVYFCASSQGYRDRGYTFGSGTRLTVV.

The V call is TRBV6-6, the J call TRBJ2-3; D remains ambiguous. Trimming removed 3 bases at V and 2 bases at J, with 6 bases between. In germline, CDR1 is MNHNY, CDR2 SVGAGI (reference sequence). The CDR3 covers 13 residues. The CDR3 is CASSYSDTDTQYF. Here the CDR3 DNA reads TGTGCCAGCAGTTATTCTGACACAGATACGCAGTATTTT.